This T cell receptor beta chain was observed in a study of memory CD4+ T cells and cytomegalovirus serostatus. Background on the study: This sample comes from healthy Belgian adults, under 10 CMV seropositive, 20 to 25 seronegative. Study-level points and caveats: Median bootstrapped AUC for CMV status was around 0.96 originally, about 0.9 US-trained. CD4+ memory repertoires contained 67 of 164 reported CMV TCRbeta sequences.

Germline-derived CDR1 and CDR2 are GTSNPN and SVGIG (reference sequence). This CDR3 is 12 amino acids long. The V segment lost 1 base and the J segment 6 bases; nucleotides outside the gene matches: 1. The method was immunoSEQ multiplex PCR; TCRdb's version includes in-frame clones alone and lacks a portion of them. Found here are more than 45,000 clones, about 81% of them singletons; the top ten hold more than 0.85%. Details on this clone: The antigen is undetermined.

The sort gate was single viable CD3+CD4+CD8-CD45RO+ cells for memory CD4+ T cells. The sequencing input was memory CD4+ T cells from blood. The chain uses TRBV30 and TRBJ1-2; 8 nucleotides match TRBD1. The sequence came from an adult in good health and CMV-seronegative. CDR3 nucleotides: TGTGCCTGGAGTGAACAGGGGGATGGCTACACCTTC. Its translation: CAWSEQGDGYTF. The full variable domain, in which reference TRBV30 and TRBJ1-2 provide the parts outside the CDR3, is SQTIHQWPATLVQPVGSPLSLECTVEGTSNPNLYWYRQAAGRGLQLLFYSVGIGQISSEVPQNLSASRPQDRQFILSSKKLLLSDSGFYLCAWSEQGDGYTFGSGTRLTVV.